The 25 T cell receptor beta chains below all came from one sample that was sequenced in a study of T cells after yellow fever vaccination (dated by TCRdb to the late 2010s). Libraries came from 5' RACE. TCRdb lists the instrument as Illumina NovaSeq 6000. The raw public reads went through TCRdb reprocessing: fastp at Q25, MiXCR clone calling, in-frame beta chains kept. One record per CDR3 amino acid sequence lists the most common genes and DNA. Within this sample are some 240,000 distinct CDR3 sequences, with about 3.7% of them counted one time only. The ten largest clones take up around 19% of the sample. The treatment or condition label for this specimen denotes: live attenuated yellow fever vaccine strain. Sequenced here: PBMCs, sampled 15 days after the yellow fever booster vaccination. Receptors originate from a man aged 18 to 29 who received the YFV17D yellow fever vaccine.

This clonotype was recorded many times. The chain has TRBV4-3 and TRBJ1-1; D ambiguous. Per germline, CDR1 LGHNA and CDR2 YSLEER. Trimming cost V 0 bases and J 1 base, with 12 bases left between them. This CDR3 region has 16 residues. The CDR3 region is CASSQDWAGWNTEAFF. CDR3 nucleotides: TGCGCCAGCAGCCAAGATTGGGCGGGCTGGAACACTGAAGCTTTCTTT.

In this sample, this clonotype turned up many times. The rearrangement joins TRBV7-9 to TRBJ2-1; D ambiguous. Germline V gene data show CDR1 as SEHNR and CDR2 as FQNEAQ (reference sequence). CDR3 length equals 14 residues. V lost 7 bases and J 9 bases, leaving 19 bases between the germline ends. The CDR3 region is CASTPLVGSSEQFF. In DNA, the CDR3 is TGTGCCAGCACCCCCCTAGTGGGTTCCAGTGAGCAGTTCTTC.

This clonotype has at least ten counts. J is TRBJ1-5 and V is TRBV7-6, with 9 bases identical to TRBD1. Germline trimming cut 5 bases from V and 0 bases from J; bases unmatched to any gene: 5. This CDR3 has 16 residues. Germline loops: CDR1 SGHVS, CDR2 FNYEAQ. CDR3 in amino acids: CASSPGTGSSNQPQHF. DNA for the CDR3: TGTGCCAGCAGCCCAGGGACAGGGAGTAGCAATCAGCCCCAGCATTTT.

The table lists this clonotype with a few counts. The chain uses TRBV5-5 and TRBJ1-4; the D gene is possibly TRBD1 (5 bases). CDR1 is SGHKS and CDR2 is YYEKEE in the germline V gene (reference sequence). Trimming left V 0 bases short and J 1 base short, with 10 bases between. The CDR3 is made up of 16 amino acids. The CDR3 protein is CASSLGGALTNEKLFF. The CDR3 DNA is TGTGCCAGCAGCTTGGGTGGGGCTTTAACTAATGAAAAACTGTTTTTT.

The chain recombines TRBV7-2 with TRBJ2-5, with 7 bases lining up with TRBD2. The CDR3 runs 14 residues. The trim removed 5 bases at V and 5 bases at J, leaving 8 bases unmatched. Per germline, CDR1 SGHTA and CDR2 FQGNSA. CDR3 amino acids: CASSLWEGGETQYF. For the CDR3, the DNA is TGTGCCAGCAGCCTTTGGGAGGGCGGGGAGACCCAGTACTTC.

The table lists this clonotype with many counts. This chain connects TRBV7-9 to TRBJ2-7, with 8 nucleotides matching TRBD1. Unmatched junction bases numbered 4, after V lost 4 bases and J lost 2 bases. The CDR3 spans 14 residues. The germline V gene encodes CDR1 SEHNR and CDR2 FQNEAQ (reference sequence). The CDR3 DNA sequence: TGTGCCAGCAGCTCCCGGACAGGGACCTACGAGCAGTACTTC. Amino acids: CASSSRTGTYEQYF.

This clonotype was seen once. A much larger clone lies a single base off, so this may be a read error. V gene TRBV29-1 combines with J gene TRBJ1-2, with TRBD1 matching over 7 bases. Per germline, CDR1 SQVTM and CDR2 ANQGSEA. The CDR3 sequence is 14 residues long. Trimming at V came to 5 bases and at J to 6 bases, leaving 12 bases not matched to a gene. CDR3 nucleotides: TGCAGCGTTTACACAGGGGAGGGAAACGATGGCTACACCTTC. It specifies CSVYTGEGNDGYTF.

This clonotype was picked up many times. The CDR3 reads CATSDSGLGAADTQYF. As DNA, the CDR3 is TGTGCCACCAGTGATTCCGGACTAGGTGCAGCAGATACGCAGTATTTT. V is TRBV24-1 and J is TRBJ2-3; 7 positions match TRBD2. J gave up 4 bases and V 2 bases, and 8 bases lay outside the gene matches. This CDR3 region has 16 residues. In germline, CDR1 is KGHDR, CDR2 SFDVKD.

This clonotype was observed many times. The rearrangement joins TRBV24-1 to TRBJ2-2; D call uncertain. V shed 7 bases and J shed 4 bases, with 3 bases lying between them. Germline values: CDR1 KGHDR, CDR2 SFDVKD. The CDR3 extends over 11 amino acids. The CDR3 region is CATRRTGELFF. In nucleotides, the CDR3 is TGTGCCACCAGGCGCACCGGGGAGCTGTTTTTT.

This clonotype has a count of ten or more. This sequence joins TRBV29-1 and TRBJ2-3, with D perhaps being TRBD1 or TRBD2 (5 bases each). The CDR3 length is 13 residues. CDR1 is SQVTM and CDR2 is ANQGSEA in the germline V gene. V dropped 3 bases and J dropped 4 bases, with 11 bases sitting between them. The CDR3 loop reads CSVDVMGADTQYF. The CDR3 DNA follows: TGCAGCGTTGATGTTATGGGGGCAGATACGCAGTATTTT.

This clonotype was observed many times. The CDR3 nucleotides read TGTGCCAGCAGCCAAGAGTCTAGCGGGGGGCTCTATGAGCAGTTCTTC. It codes for CASSQESSGGLYEQFF. The chain employs TRBV4-2 and TRBJ2-1; TRBD2 aligns across 11 bases. From germline, CDR1 is LGHNA and CDR2 YNFKEQ. The V and J ends lost 0 bases and 8 bases, in that order; junction bases with no gene match: 6. The CDR3 sequence is 16 residues long.

In its sample, this clonotype was seen many times. This sequence joins TRBV4-1 and TRBJ1-2, with unresolved D. Trimming left V 1 base short and J 3 bases short, with 15 bases between. CDR3 length equals 16 residues. Germline CDR1 MGHRA, CDR2 YSYEKL. CDR3 DNA: TGCGCCAGCAGCCAAGTGTATCCGGAGTTCGACTATGGCTACACCTTC. It specifies CASSQVYPEFDYGYTF.

This clonotype has a count of ten or more. This chain uses TRBV7-9 with TRBJ2-3, with TRBD1 matching over 11 bases. Germline CDR1 reads SEHNR; CDR2 reads FQNEAQ (reference sequence). CDR3 length: 15 residues. J gave up 2 bases and V 6 bases, and 4 bases lay outside the gene matches. The CDR3 DNA reads as TGTGCCAGCAGTGGACAGGGGGCCCCCACAGATACGCAGTATTTT. Translating it yields CASSGQGAPTDTQYF.

This clonotype was observed many times. J is TRBJ2-7 and V is TRBV6-6; 7 nucleotides agree with TRBD1. This CDR3 region has 12 residues. Germline V lookup: CDR1 MNHNY, CDR2 SVGAGI (reference sequence). V was pared by 6 bases and J by 3 bases, with 2 bases of the junction left unmatched. The CDR3 region is CASSPGGYEQYV. The CDR3 bases are TGTGCCAGCAGCCCAGGGGGCTACGAGCAGTACGTC.

The sample holds many counts of this clonotype. The genes are TRBV4-1 and TRBJ1-5; 9 positions agree with TRBD1. Trimming cost V 2 bases and J 6 bases; bases outside gene matches: 8. This CDR3 is built from 16 residues. The germline V gene has CDR1 MGHRA and CDR2 YSYEKL. The CDR3 DNA reads as TGCGCCAGCAGCCAAACACCGGGACAGGGCGGTCAGCCCCAGCATTTT. The encoded protein is CASSQTPGQGGQPQHF.

At least ten counts were recorded for this clonotype. V gene TRBV5-6 combines with J gene TRBJ1-2; D unclear. This CDR3 comprises 13 residues. Trimming shortened V by 2 bases and J by 0 bases, and 5 bases separated the two germline ends. Germline loops: CDR1 SGHDT, CDR2 YYEEEE. In DNA form, the CDR3 reads TGTGCCAGCAGCTTTCAGTCTAACTATGGCTACACCTTC. Protein product: CASSFQSNYGYTF.

CDR3 sequence reads: CASSFGQDQPQHF. As DNA, the CDR3 is TGTGCCAGCAGTTTTGGACAGGATCAGCCCCAGCATTTT. The genes are TRBV12-3 or TRBV12-4 and TRBJ1-5, with TRBD1 matching 7 bases. This CDR3 spans 13 amino acids. V lost 3 bases and J lost 5; bases outside the gene matches: 1.

This clonotype came up many times. The chain is built from TRBV5-1 and TRBJ2-3, with 12 bases fitting TRBD2. Germline V gene sequence: CDR1 SGHRS, CDR2 YFSETQ. The ends lost 4 bases at V and 6 bases at J; junction bases unmatched: 12. The CDR3 consists of 17 residues. The CDR3 is CASSQGTSGFASDTQYF. CDR3 DNA: TGCGCCAGCAGCCAAGGGACTAGCGGGTTCGCATCGGATACGCAGTATTTT.

Ten or more counts support this clonotype. J is TRBJ2-2 and V is TRBV5-1; perhaps D is TRBD1 or TRBD2 (6 bases each). Germline V gene sequence: CDR1 SGHRS, CDR2 YFSETQ. The CDR3 sequence is 15 residues long. The V and J ends lost 4 bases and 7 bases respectively, with 17 bases between them. The CDR3 spells CASSLTGAQGGELFF. The CDR3 DNA reads TGCGCCAGCAGCCTAACGGGGGCGCAAGGCGGGGAGCTGTTTTTT. Variable domain in full (rest from reference TRBV5-1 and TRBJ2-2): KAGVTQTPRYLIKTRGQQVTLSCSPISGHRSVSWYQQTPGQGLQFLFEYFSETQRNKGNFPGRFSGRQFSNSRSEMNVSTLELGDSALYLCASSLTGAQGGELFFGEGSRLTVL.

This clonotype has a count of ten or more. J is TRBJ1-3 and V is TRBV7-9; D perhaps matches TRBD1 (5 bases). This CDR3 is 15 amino acids long. Germline-derived CDR1 and CDR2 are SEHNR and FQNEAQ (reference sequence). Trimming took off 5 bases at V and 7 bases at J, with 18 bases between the two ends. CDR3 residues: CASSLRGQGWNTIYF. CDR3 DNA: TGTGCCAGCAGCCTCCGGGGCCAGGGTTGGAACACCATATATTTT.

This clonotype was observed at least ten times. The V call is TRBV11-2, the J call TRBJ2-3, with D perhaps TRBD1 or TRBD2 (6 bases each). Germline V gene data show CDR1 as SGHAT and CDR2 as FQNNGV. V was clipped by 5 bases and J by 4 bases, with 16 bases between them. The CDR3 has 15 residues. The CDR3 bases are TGTGCCAGCAGCCCCAGCCCCCGGGGGCCAGATACGCAGTATTTT. Its translation: CASSPSPRGPDTQYF.

This clonotype was seen at least ten times. The chain couples TRBV7-2 to TRBJ1-5, with 9 nucleotides matching TRBD1. V lost 1 base, J lost 6 bases, and 7 bases stayed unmatched. The CDR3 is made up of 16 amino acids. Germline V gene lookup returns CDR1 SGHTA and CDR2 FQGNSA. The CDR3 nucleotides are TGTGCCAGCAGCTTAGGGCACAGGGGGCTAGGTCAGCCCCAGCATTTT. Its protein is CASSLGHRGLGQPQHF.

This clonotype was observed many times. V gene TRBV2 combines with J gene TRBJ2-1, with D uncertain. Looked up from germline, CDR1 is SNHLY and CDR2 is FYNNEI. The CDR3 spans 11 residues. The ends were cut back, 2 bases at V and 8 bases at J, with 4 bases in the middle. CDR3 sequence: CASSEQDEQFF. In DNA, the CDR3 is TGTGCCAGCAGTGAACAAGATGAGCAGTTCTTC.

This sequence joins TRBV10-3 and TRBJ2-5; 10 bases match TRBD1. CDR1 is ENHRY, CDR2 SYGVKD, per germline. The CDR3 runs to 15 residues. V lost 2 bases, J lost 5 bases, and 5 bases stayed unmatched. DNA of the CDR3: TGTGCCATCAGTGAGAGGGACAGGGGCGTGGAGACCCAGTACTTC. Encoded protein: CAISERDRGVETQYF.

This clonotype was recorded many times. The V call is TRBV7-9, the J call TRBJ1-1, with a weak D call TRBD1 (6 bases). The V end was cut by 5 bases, the J end by 4 bases, with 11 bases between. This CDR3 comprises 13 residues. Looked up from germline, CDR1 is SEHNR and CDR2 is FQNEAQ (reference sequence). CDR3 bases: TGTGCCAGCAGCAATGGAGGGGGCACTGAAGCTTTCTTT. As protein: CASSNGGGTEAFF.